Presented here are 10 T cell receptor beta chains from one specimen sequenced in a study of blood T cell repertoires in COVID-19. The data were produced by immunoSEQ multiplex PCR, yet TCRdb's version contains in-frame clones alone and is incomplete. The sample holds 210,000 or so clones, under 90% seen once. Sample: peripheral blood. Every receptor here comes from a woman of 80 years or more with COVID-19, enrolled during active disease.

The V and J genes are TRBV9 and TRBJ2-3; TRBD2 aligns across 9 bases. Per germline, CDR1 SGDLS and CDR2 YYNGEE. This CDR3 comprises 17 residues. V lost 5 bases to trimming and J lost 7 bases; unmatched junction nucleotides: 17. The CDR3 DNA reads as TGTGCCAGCAGTTCCGGTTCCGGGGTAGCGGGAGCAAATACGCAGTATTTT. Protein product: CASSSGSGVAGANTQYF.

This clone was recorded a few times. V and J are TRBV5-1 and TRBJ2-2, with D perhaps matching TRBD2 (7 bases). Germline lookup yields CDR1 SGHRS and CDR2 YFSETQ. The CDR3 extends over 15 amino acids. Trimming cost V 5 bases and J 5 bases, with 16 bases left between them. The CDR3, as DNA: TGCGCCAGCAGGATACAGGGAGGGGTGACCGGGGAGCTGTTTTTT. Protein sequence: CASRIQGGVTGELFF.

The chain uses TRBV9 and TRBJ1-2, with TRBD1 identical over 10 bases. This CDR3 comprises 16 residues. Germline V gene sequence: CDR1 SGDLS, CDR2 YYNGEE. V dropped 2 bases and J dropped 8; count of bases not matched to a gene: 12. In nucleotides, the CDR3 is TGTGCCAGCAGCGTGGGACAGGGGAGTAGGTGGGGAGGCTACACCTTC. This sequence encodes CASSVGQGSRWGGYTF.

V is TRBV19 and J is TRBJ1-6, with a tentative D call TRBD1 (6 bases). This CDR3 has 17 amino acids. Trimming stripped 6 bases from V and 5 bases from J, with 20 bases between. Germline CDR1 is LNHDA and CDR2 is SQIVND (reference sequence). The CDR3 DNA reads as TGTGCCAGTAGCCCCACGGCGACAGGCCTGGATAATTCACCCCTCCACTTT. It translates to CASSPTATGLDNSPLHF.

V usage is TRBV2 and J usage is TRBJ2-7; the D gene is possibly TRBD2 (6 bases). V was clipped by 6 bases and J by 4 bases, with 10 bases between them. Germline V gives CDR1 SNHLY, CDR2 FYNNEI. This CDR3 contains 12 residues. The CDR3 region has the DNA TGTGCCAGCAGGGGGGGTGGTTACGAGCAGTACTTC. Protein sequence: CASRGGGYEQYF. Filled out from reference TRBV2 and TRBJ2-7, the complete variable domain reads EPEVTQTPSHQVTQMGQEVILRCVPISNHLYFYWYRQILGQKVEFLVSFYNNEISEKSEIFDDQFSVERPDGSNFTLKIRSTKLEDSAMYFCASRGGGYEQYFGPGTRLTVT.

The chain combines TRBV3-1 (or the pseudogene TRBV3-2) with TRBJ1-1; 9 positions agree with TRBD1. CDR1 and CDR2 (germline): LGHDT, YNNKEL (reference sequence). V lost 3 bases to trimming and J lost 2 bases; unmatched junction nucleotides: 1. The CDR3 loop spans 14 amino acids. CDR3 DNA: TGTGCCAGCAGCCAGGGACAGGGTAACACTGAAGCTTTCTTT. Amino acid sequence: CASSQGQGNTEAFF.

This clone was counted a single time. The chain uses TRBV28 and TRBJ1-4; D gene ambiguous. This CDR3 is 15 amino acids long. V lost 5 bases and J lost 0, with 10 bases in between. The germline V gene encodes CDR1 MDHEN and CDR2 SYDVKM. The CDR3 coding sequence is TGTGCCAGCAGTCCCCCCAGTGCAACTAATGAAAAACTGTTTTTT. Translating it yields CASSPPSATNEKLFF.

The chain recombines TRBV28 with TRBJ1-2; D gene uncertain. This CDR3 has 11 amino acids. Germline CDR1 and CDR2: MDHEN and SYDVKM. The V end was cut by 6 bases, the J end by 6 bases, with 8 bases between. This CDR3 is CASSGLNGYTF. DNA of the CDR3: TGTGCCAGCAGCGGACTGAATGGCTACACCTTC.

This clone was picked up one time. The chain employs TRBV12-5 and TRBJ1-1; no reliable D call. CDR3 size: 13 residues. Germline V gene lookup returns CDR1 LGHNT and CDR2 FRNRAP. Trimming shortened V by 3 bases and J by 2 bases, and 7 bases separated the two germline ends. In DNA form, the CDR3 reads TGTGCTAGTGGTTTAGAGGGTAACACTGAAGCTTTCTTT. Translating it yields CASGLEGNTEAFF.

This clone was observed a few times. The rearrangement uses TRBV5-6 and TRBJ1-2; 8 bases line up with TRBD1. In germline, CDR1 is SGHDT, CDR2 YYEEEE. The CDR3 sequence is 14 residues long. J lost 6 bases, V lost 0 bases, and 4 bases had no gene match. The CDR3 sequence: CASSLVTGGNGYTF. In DNA, the CDR3 is TGTGCCAGCAGCTTGGTCACAGGGGGAAATGGCTACACCTTC.